This T cell receptor beta chain was documented in a study of a mutant IDH1 vaccine in newly diagnosed glioma. Study as a whole: The earlier regimen, radiotherapy, temozolomide, or both, was most often both.

The CDR3 covers 15 residues. Germline V gene lookup returns CDR1 SGHKS and CDR2 YYEKEE (reference sequence). V was pared by 4 bases and J by 1 base, with 11 bases between. Time point specified: week 35, safety follow-up. Every vaccine dose comprised 300 ug of mutant IDH1 20-mer peptide plus topical imiquimod. Concerning this clone itself: The antigen remains undetermined.

Repertoires were generated with immunoSEQ multiplex PCR, while TCRdb's copy carries only in-frame clones and drops some. Among nearly 55,000 clones listed, less than 90% were seen once. The sequence was collected from a woman aged 18-30 years with glioma. The sequences come from PBMCs, collected from a glioma patient whose treatment included an IDH1 peptide vaccine. The chain couples TRBV5-5 to TRBJ1-4, with D perhaps matching TRBD1 (5 bases). For the CDR3, the DNA is TGTGCCAGCAGCCCCGGGGCGGGAACTAATGAAAAACTGTTTTTT. Translated: CASSPGAGTNEKLFF.